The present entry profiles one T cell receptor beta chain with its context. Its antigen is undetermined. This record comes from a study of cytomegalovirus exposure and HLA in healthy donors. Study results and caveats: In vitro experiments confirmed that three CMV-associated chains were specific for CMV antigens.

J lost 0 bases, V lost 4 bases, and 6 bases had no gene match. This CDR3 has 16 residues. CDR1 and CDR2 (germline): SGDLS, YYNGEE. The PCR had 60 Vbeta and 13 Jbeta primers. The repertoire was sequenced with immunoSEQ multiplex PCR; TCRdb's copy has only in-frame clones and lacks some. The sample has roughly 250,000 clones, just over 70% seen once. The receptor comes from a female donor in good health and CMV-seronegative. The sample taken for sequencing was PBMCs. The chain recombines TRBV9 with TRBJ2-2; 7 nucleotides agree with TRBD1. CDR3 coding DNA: TGTGCCAGCAGCTCAGCACAGGGGCCGAACACCGGGGAGCTGTTTTTT. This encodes CASSSAQGPNTGELFF.